Sequencing of this T cell receptor beta chain was carried out in a study of cytomegalovirus exposure and HLA in healthy donors. The PCR ran on 60 Vbeta and 13 Jbeta primers. Sequenced by immunoSEQ multiplex PCR; TCRdb stores in-frame clones only, minus some. The sample gives about 190,000 clones, about nine tenths of which show up once; 1% to 1.4% is in the top ten. V trimming: 5 bases; J trimming: 9 bases; junction bases outside the gene matches: 12. This CDR3 has 15 amino acids. Germline V lookup: CDR1 MNHEY, CDR2 SMNVEV (reference sequence). The TCR was taken from a boy under 10 years old in good health and CMV-seronegative. Sequenced input: PBMCs. This sequence joins TRBV27 and TRBJ2-1; TRBD2 agrees at 8 bases. The CDR3 DNA is TGTGCCAGCAGTCAGCTAGCGGGCCAGGGACGTGAGCAGTTCTTC. Amino acid sequence: CASSQLAGQGREQFF.